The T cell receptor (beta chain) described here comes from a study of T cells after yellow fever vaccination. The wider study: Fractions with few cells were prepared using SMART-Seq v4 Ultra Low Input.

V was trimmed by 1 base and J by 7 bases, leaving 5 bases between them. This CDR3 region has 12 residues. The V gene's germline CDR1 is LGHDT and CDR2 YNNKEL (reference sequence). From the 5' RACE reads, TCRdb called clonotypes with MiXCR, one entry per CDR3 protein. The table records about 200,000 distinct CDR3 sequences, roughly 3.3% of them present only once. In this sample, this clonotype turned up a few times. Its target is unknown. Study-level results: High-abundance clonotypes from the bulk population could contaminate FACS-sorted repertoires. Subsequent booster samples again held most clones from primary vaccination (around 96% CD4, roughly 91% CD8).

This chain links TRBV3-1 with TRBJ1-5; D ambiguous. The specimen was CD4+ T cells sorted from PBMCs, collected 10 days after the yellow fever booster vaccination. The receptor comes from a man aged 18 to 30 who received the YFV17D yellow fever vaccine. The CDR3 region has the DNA TGTGCCAGCAGCCAAGCGGGGCAGCCCCAGCATTTT. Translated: CASSQAGQPQHF.